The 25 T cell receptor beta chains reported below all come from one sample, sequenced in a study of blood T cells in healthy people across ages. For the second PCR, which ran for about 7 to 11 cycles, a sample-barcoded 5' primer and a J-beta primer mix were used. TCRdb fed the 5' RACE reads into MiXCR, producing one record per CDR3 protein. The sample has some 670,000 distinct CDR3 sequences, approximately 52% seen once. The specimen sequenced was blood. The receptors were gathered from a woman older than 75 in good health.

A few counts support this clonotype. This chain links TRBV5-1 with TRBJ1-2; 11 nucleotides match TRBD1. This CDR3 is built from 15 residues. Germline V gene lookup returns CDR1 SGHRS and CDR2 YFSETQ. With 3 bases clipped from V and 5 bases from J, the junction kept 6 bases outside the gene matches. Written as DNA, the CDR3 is TGCGCCAGCAGCTCCTCTGGACAGGGGGCGTATGGCTACACCTTC. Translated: CASSSSGQGAYGYTF.

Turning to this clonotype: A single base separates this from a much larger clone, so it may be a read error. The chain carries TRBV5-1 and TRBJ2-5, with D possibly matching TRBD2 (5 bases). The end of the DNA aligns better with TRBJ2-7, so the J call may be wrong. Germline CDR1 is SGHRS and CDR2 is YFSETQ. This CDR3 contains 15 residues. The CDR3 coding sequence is TGCGCCAACAAGGTAGCGTCAGCTCCTTCCTACGAGCAGTACTTC. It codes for CANKVASAPSYEQYF.

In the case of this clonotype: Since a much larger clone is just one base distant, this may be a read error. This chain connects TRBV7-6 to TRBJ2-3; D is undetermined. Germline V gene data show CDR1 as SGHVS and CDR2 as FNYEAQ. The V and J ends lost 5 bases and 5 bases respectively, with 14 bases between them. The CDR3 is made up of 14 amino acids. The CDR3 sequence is CASSVVGPGDTQYF. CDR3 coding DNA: TGTGCCAGCAGCGTAGTTGGTCCGGGAGATACGCAGTATTTT.

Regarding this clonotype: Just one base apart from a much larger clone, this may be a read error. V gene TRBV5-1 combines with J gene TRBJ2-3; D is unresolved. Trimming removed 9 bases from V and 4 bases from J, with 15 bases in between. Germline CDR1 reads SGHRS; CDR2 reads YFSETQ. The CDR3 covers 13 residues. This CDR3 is CANSEQTPDTQYF. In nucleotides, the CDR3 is TGCGCCAACAGTGAACAGACCCCAGATACGCAGTATTTT.

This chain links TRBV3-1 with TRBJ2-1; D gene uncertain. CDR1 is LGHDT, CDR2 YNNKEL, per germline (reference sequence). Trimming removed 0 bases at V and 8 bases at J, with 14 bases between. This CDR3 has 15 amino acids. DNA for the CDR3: TGTGCCAGCAGCCAAGACCGTTCGGCTCGGGATGAGCAGTTCTTC. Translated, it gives CASSQDRSARDEQFF.

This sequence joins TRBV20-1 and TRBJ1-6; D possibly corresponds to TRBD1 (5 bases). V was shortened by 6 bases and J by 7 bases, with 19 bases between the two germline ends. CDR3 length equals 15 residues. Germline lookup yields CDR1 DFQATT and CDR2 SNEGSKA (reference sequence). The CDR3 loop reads CSASETDIANSPLHF. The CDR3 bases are TGCAGTGCCAGCGAAACGGACATAGCGAATTCACCCCTCCACTTT.

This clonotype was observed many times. The CDR3 sequence is CASSPYREDGYTF. The CDR3 DNA reads TGTGCCAGCAGCCCGTACAGGGAGGATGGCTACACCTTC. The chain recombines TRBV13 with TRBJ1-2, with D possibly TRBD1 on 6 matching bases. This CDR3 is built from 13 residues. The germline CDR1 and CDR2 sequences are PRHDT and FYEKMQ (reference sequence). Trimming removed 5 bases from V and 6 bases from J, with 13 bases in between. Looking up the rest from reference TRBV13 and TRBJ1-2 gives the full variable domain: AAGVIQSPRHLIKEKRETATLKCYPIPRHDTVYWYQQGPGQDPQFLISFYEKMQSDKGSIPDRFSAQQFSDYHSELNMSSLELGDSALYFCASSPYREDGYTFGSGTRLTVV.

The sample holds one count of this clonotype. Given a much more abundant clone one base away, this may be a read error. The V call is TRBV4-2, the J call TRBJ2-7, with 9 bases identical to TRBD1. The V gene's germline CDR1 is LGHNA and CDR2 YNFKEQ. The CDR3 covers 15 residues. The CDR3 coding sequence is TGTGCCTGCAGAAGGGGGACAGGGACCTCCTACGAGCAGTACTTC. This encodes CACRRGTGTSYEQYF.

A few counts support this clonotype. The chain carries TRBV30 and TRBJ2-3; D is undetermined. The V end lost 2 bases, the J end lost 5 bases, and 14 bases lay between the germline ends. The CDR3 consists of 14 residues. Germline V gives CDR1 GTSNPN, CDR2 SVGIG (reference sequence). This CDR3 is CAWSFSPILDTQYF. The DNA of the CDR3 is TGTGCCTGGAGTTTCTCGCCTATATTAGATACGCAGTATTTT.

CDR3 amino acids: CSVAGKNYGYTF. DNA of the CDR3: TGCAGCGTTGCAGGGAAAAACTATGGCTACACCTTC. The V gene is TRBV29-1, the J gene TRBJ1-2, with D perhaps matching TRBD1 (5 bases). This CDR3 is built from 12 residues. Germline CDR1 reads SQVTM; CDR2 reads ANQGSEA. The ends were cut back, 4 bases at V and 2 bases at J, with 8 bases in the middle. The entire variable domain, with the rest obtained from reference TRBV29-1 and TRBJ1-2, is as follows: SAVISQKPSRDICQRGTSLTIQCQVDSQVTMMFWYRQQPGQSLTLIATANQGSEATYESGFVIDKFPISRPNLTFSTLTVSNMSPEDSSIYLCSVAGKNYGYTFGSGTRLTVV.

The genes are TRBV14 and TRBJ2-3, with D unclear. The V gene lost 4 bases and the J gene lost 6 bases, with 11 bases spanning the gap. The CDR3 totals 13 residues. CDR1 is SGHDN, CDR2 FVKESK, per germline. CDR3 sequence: CASSRILWDTQYF. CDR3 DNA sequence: TGTGCCAGCAGCCGGATTCTGTGGGATACGCAGTATTTT.

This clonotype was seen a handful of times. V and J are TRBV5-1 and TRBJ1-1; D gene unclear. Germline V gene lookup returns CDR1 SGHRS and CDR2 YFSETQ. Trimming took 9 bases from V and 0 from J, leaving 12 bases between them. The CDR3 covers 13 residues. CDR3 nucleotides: TGCGCCACCAAATATGGTATGAACACTGAAGCTTTCTTT. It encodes CATKYGMNTEAFF.

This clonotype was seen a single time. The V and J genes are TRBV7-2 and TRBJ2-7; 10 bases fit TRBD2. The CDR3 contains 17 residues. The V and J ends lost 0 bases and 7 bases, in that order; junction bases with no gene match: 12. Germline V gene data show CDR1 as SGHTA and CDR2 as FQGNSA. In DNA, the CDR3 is TGTGCCAGCAGCTTAGCTTATCTAGCGGGAGTTCGTAATGAGCAGTACTTC. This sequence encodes CASSLAYLAGVRNEQYF.

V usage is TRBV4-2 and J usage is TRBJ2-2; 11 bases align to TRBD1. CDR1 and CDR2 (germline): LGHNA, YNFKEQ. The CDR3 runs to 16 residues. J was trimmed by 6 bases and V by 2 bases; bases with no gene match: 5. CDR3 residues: CASSQRMGQGAGELFF. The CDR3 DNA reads TGTGCCAGCAGCCAAAGAATGGGACAGGGGGCCGGGGAGCTGTTTTTT.

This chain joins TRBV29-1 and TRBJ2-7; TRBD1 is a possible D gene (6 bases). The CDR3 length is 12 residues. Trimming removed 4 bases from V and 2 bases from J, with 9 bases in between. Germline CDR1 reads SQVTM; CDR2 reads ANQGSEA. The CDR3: CSVGDMPYEQYF. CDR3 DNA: TGCAGCGTTGGGGACATGCCCTACGAGCAGTACTTC.

The CDR3 region has the DNA TGCGCCAGCAGCCAGAGGGACTTTGCCTACGAGCAGTACTTC. It specifies CASSQRDFAYEQYF. The rearrangement joins TRBV4-3 to TRBJ2-7; possibly TRBD2 for D (6 bases). CDR3 length equals 14 residues. Germline lookup yields CDR1 LGHNA and CDR2 YSLEER. Trimming took off 3 bases at V and 2 bases at J, with 11 bases between the two ends.

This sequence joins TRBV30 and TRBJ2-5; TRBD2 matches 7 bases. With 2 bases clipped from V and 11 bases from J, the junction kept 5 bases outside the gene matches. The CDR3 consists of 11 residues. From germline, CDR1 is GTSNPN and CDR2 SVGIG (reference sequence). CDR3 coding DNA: TGTGCCTGGAGTTGGGGGGGGGAGCAGTACTTC. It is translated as CAWSWGGEQYF.

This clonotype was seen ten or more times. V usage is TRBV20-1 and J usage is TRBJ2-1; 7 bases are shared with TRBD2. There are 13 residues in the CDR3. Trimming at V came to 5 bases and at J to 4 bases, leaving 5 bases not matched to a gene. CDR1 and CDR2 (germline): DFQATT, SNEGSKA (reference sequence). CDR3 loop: CSAQRDSYNEQFF. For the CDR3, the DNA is TGCAGTGCTCAGCGGGATTCTTACAATGAGCAGTTCTTC.

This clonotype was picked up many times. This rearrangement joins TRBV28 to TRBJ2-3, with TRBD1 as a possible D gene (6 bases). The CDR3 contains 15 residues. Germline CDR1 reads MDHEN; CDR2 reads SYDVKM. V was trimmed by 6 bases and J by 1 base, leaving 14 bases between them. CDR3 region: CASSSAGDGTDTQYF. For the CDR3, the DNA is TGTGCCAGCAGCTCGGCAGGGGACGGCACAGATACGCAGTATTTT.

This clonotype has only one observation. DNA of the CDR3: TGTGCCAGCAGCTCCGGGACTAGCGGCTCCAGTGGACAGTTCTTC. Residues: CASSSGTSGSSGQFF. J is TRBJ2-1 and V is TRBV7-9; 11 bases align to TRBD2. The CDR3 has 15 residues. Germline loops: CDR1 SEHNR, CDR2 FQNEAQ (reference sequence). Trimming took 4 bases from V and 13 from J; bases not matched to a gene: 12.

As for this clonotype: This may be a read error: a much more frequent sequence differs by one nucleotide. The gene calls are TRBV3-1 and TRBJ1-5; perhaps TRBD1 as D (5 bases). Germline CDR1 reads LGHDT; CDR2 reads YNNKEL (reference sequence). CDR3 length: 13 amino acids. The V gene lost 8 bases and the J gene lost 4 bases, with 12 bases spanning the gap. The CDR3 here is CASGTQGNQPQHF. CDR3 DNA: TGTGCCAGCGGCACGCAGGGAAATCAGCCCCAGCATTTT.

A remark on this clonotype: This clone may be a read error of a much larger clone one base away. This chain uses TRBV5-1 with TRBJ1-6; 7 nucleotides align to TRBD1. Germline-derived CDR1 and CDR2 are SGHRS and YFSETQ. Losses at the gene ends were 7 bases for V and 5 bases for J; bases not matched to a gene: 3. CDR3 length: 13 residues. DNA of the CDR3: TGCGCCAGCGCCGGGACAGATAATTCACCCCTCCACTTT. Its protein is CASAGTDNSPLHF.

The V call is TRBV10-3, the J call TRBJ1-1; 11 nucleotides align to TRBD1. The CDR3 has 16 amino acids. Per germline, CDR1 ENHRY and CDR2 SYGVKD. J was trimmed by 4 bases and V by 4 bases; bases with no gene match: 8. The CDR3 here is CAISGGGGTGGTEAFF. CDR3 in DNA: TGTGCCATCAGTGGTGGGGGAGGGACAGGGGGCACTGAAGCTTTCTTT.

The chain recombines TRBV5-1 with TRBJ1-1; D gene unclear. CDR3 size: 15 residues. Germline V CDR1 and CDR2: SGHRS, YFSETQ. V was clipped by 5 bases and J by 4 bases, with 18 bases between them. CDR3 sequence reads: CASRAAPGGSTEAFF. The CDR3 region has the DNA TGCGCCAGCAGGGCCGCTCCAGGTGGCTCCACTGAAGCTTTCTTT.

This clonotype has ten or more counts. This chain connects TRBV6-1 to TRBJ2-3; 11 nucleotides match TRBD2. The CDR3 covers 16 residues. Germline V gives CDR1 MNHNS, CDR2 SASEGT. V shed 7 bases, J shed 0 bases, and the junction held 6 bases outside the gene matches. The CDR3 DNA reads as TGTGCCAGCATGCTGGGACTAGCGGCTAGCACAGATACGCAGTATTTT. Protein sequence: CASMLGLAASTDTQYF.